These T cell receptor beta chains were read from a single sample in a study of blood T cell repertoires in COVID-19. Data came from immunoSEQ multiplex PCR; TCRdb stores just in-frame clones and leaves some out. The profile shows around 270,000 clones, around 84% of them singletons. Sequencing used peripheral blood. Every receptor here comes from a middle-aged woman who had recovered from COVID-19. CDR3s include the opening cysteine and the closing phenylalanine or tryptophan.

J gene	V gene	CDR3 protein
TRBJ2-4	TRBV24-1	CATSDSTSGGAIQYF
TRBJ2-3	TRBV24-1	CATSDRRGVGTDTQYF
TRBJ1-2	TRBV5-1	CASSRKDSHYGYTF
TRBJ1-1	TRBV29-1	CSARTGWNTEAFF
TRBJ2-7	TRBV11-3	CASSARDREVYEQYF
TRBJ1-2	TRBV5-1	CASSLAGGQGWNYGYTF
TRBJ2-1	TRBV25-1	CASWTDSYNEQFF
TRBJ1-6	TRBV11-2	CASSLGAGAYSPLHF
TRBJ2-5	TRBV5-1	CASSLQGSETQYF
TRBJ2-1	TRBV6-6	CASSYAGLEQFF
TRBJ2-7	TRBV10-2	CASSVAGQGYEQYF
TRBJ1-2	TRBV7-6	CASSLTRTTTNYGYTF
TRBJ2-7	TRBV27	CASSFTGLGEQYF
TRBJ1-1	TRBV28	CASSPPDKNTEAFF
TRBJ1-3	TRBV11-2	CASSSGISSGNTIYF
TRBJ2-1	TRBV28	CASSSFSGRGDYNEQFF
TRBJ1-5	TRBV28	CASGTGTGGRQPQHF
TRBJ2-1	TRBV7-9	CASSLVQSYNEQFF
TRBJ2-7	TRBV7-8	CASSLVTGEQYF
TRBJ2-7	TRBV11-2	CASSGWTGSYEQYF
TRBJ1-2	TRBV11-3	CASSTQGFYGYTF
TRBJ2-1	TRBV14	CASRISGGAYNEQFF
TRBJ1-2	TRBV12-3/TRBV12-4	CASTGLGGYTF
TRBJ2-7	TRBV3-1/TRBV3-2	CASSHEGYEQYF
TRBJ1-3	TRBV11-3	CASSFDRVGNTIYF
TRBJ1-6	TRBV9	CASSVGQGARGNSPLHF
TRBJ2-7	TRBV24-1	CATSDGSSYEQYF